A selection of T cell receptor beta chains follows, all from one sample in a study of human T cells and chemical hapten exposure. Using its own MiXCR run on the RACE reads, TCRdb lists one record per CDR3 protein. The sample yields around 260,000 distinct CDR3 sequences, 7% to 10% seen once. The sequenced sample was whole blood, obtained in connection with sensitization to the hapten diphenylcyclopropenone (DPC). Source of these receptors: a woman aged 40 to 55 with alopecia areata. Some clones in this sample may be carry-over from other donors' samples. The CDR3 runs from the conserved cysteine through the conserved F or W.

v_gene: TRBV7-3; CDR3aa: CVTHTDTQYF
v_gene: TRBV11-2; CDR3aa: CASSGGTSGTYNEQFF
v_gene: TRBV20-1; CDR3aa: CSAPRRGTEAFF
v_gene: TRBV9; CDR3aa: CASSRTSANEQFF
v_gene: TRBV4-3; CDR3aa: CASARTSYSYNEQFF
v_gene: TRBV6-5; CDR3aa: CASSYSSTLSSYTDTQYF
v_gene: TRBV6-5; CDR3aa: CASSYSTRYEQYF
v_gene: TRBV12-3/TRBV12-4; CDR3aa: CASSPRPGLEKLFF
v_gene: TRBV27; CDR3aa: CASSSLAGSTHSYNEQFF
v_gene: TRBV7-2; CDR3aa: CASSPLGRGALATNEKLFF
v_gene: TRBV6-2/TRBV6-3; CDR3aa: CASSWGVRPEQYF
v_gene: TRBV20-1; CDR3aa: CSARDYRDSSYNSPLHF
v_gene: TRBV2; CDR3aa: CASKGLVANEQFF
v_gene: TRBV5-1; CDR3aa: CASSAQPGLTYNEQFF
v_gene: TRBV9; CDR3aa: CASSVSGAVTDTQYF
v_gene: TRBV29-1; CDR3aa: CSVRGSQNTGELFF